The rows below give T cell receptor beta chains drawn from one sample of a study of shared clonotypes between healthy human individuals. Clones were read by immunoSEQ multiplex PCR, and TCRdb kept only the in-frame ones, dropping some. Found here are approximately 710,000 clones, roughly 87% of them singletons; the top ten hold around a third. Specimen: memory CD8+ T cells from PBMCs. These receptors were collected from a man aged 18-30 years in good health. Some clones in this sample may be carry-over from other donors' samples. CDR3s include the opening cysteine and the closing phenylalanine or tryptophan. A D gene is named only where the DNA matches it firmly. Only part of the rows carry a size: once, few, many, or a class if the clone is expanded.

j_call | v_call | d_call | clone_size | cdr3_nt | cdr3_aa
TRBJ2-1 | TRBV10-2 | TRBD2 | - | TGCGCCAGCTCTCGGACTAGCGGGCCTGGGAATGAGCAGTTCTTC | CASSRTSGPGNEQFF
TRBJ2-7 | TRBV28 | TRBD1 | - | TGTGCCAGCAGGACAGGGGGCTCCTACGAGCAGTACTTC | CASRTGGSYEQYF
TRBJ1-2 | TRBV5-6 | TRBD1 | - | TGTGCCAGCAGCTTGGGACAGGGGGTCTATGGCTACACCTTC | CASSLGQGVYGYTF
TRBJ2-7 | TRBV11-2 | - | - | TGTGCCAGCAGCTTAGATCCGCTAAACAGCCAATACGAGCAGTACTTC | CASSLDPLNSQYEQYF
TRBJ1-2 | TRBV11-2 | - | - | TGTGCCAGCAGCTTATCCACAGCTTACTATGGGGTTCAAAGTGATGGCTACACCTTC | CASSLSTAYYGVQSDGYTF
TRBJ2-5 | TRBV28 | - | - | TGTGCCAGCAGTCCTATCGCATGGCAAGAGACCCAGTACTTC | CASSPIAWQETQYF
TRBJ2-3 | TRBV7-2 | - | - | TGTGCCAGCAGCTTAGGACCTCTAGGAGGCACAGATACGCAGTATTTT | CASSLGPLGGTDTQYF
TRBJ2-7 | TRBV15 | - | - | TGTGCCACCAGCAGAGGACAGGATAGCTCCTACGAGCAGTACTTC | CATSRGQDSSYEQYF
TRBJ2-1 | TRBV7-9 | TRBD2 | - | TGTGCCAGCAGCACCATTGACGGGACTAGCGGGAGTTCCTACAATGAGCAGTTCTTC | CASSTIDGTSGSSYNEQFF
TRBJ2-1 | TRBV28 | - | - | TGTGCCAGCAGTTCCACAGGCTACAATGAGCAGTTCTTC | CASSSTGYNEQFF
TRBJ1-5 | TRBV10-3 | - | - | TGTGCCACCCGAACCGCAAGCAATCAGCCCCAGCATTTT | CATRTASNQPQHF
TRBJ1-1 | TRBV7-9 | - | few | TGTGCCAGCAGCTTAGGGCGAGAGGGGGCTTTCTTT | CASSLGREGAFF
TRBJ2-1 | TRBV4-2 | - | - | TGTGCCAGCAGCCAAGATAGTGTGTGGGTGGATAATGAGCAGTTCTTC | CASSQDSVWVDNEQFF
TRBJ2-5 | TRBV27 | - | few | TGTGCCAGCAGAGGATGGGACATAGCGGCGGTCCAGTACTTC | CASRGWDIAAVQYF
TRBJ2-3 | TRBV2 | - | - | TGTGCCACCCCAGGGGGAGGTGAGCAGTATTTT | CATPGGGEQYF